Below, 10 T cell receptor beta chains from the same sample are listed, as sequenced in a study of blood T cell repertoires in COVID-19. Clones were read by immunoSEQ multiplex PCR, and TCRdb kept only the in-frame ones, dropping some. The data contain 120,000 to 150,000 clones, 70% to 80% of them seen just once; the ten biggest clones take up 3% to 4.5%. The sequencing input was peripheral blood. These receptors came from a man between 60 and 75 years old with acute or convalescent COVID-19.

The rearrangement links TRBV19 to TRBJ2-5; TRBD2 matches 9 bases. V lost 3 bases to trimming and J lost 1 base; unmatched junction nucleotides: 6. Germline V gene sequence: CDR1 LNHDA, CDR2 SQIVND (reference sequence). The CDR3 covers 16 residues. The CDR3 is CASSIWRREGQETQYF. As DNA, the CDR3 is TGTGCCAGTAGTATCTGGAGGCGGGAGGGCCAAGAGACCCAGTACTTC.

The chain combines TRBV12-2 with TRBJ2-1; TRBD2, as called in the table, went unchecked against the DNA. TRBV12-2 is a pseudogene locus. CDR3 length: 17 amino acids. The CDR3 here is CASRLAVPGVDYNEQFF. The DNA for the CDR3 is TGTGCAAGTCGCTTAGCGGTACCGGGAGTAGACTACAATGAGCAGTTCTTC.

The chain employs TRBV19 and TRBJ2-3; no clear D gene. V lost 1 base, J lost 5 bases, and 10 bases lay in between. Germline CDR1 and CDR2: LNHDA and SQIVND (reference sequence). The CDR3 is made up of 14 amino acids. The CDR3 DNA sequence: TGTGCCAGTAGTATAGGCTCGCCCGGAGATACGCAGTATTTT. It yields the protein CASSIGSPGDTQYF.

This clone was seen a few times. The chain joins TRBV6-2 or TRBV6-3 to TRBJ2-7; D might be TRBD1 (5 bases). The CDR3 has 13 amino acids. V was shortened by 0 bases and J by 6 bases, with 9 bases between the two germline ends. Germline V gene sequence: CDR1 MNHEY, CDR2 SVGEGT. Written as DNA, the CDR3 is TGTGCCAGCAGTTACTCGGGGCAGCTCGAGCAGTACTTC. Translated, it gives CASSYSGQLEQYF.

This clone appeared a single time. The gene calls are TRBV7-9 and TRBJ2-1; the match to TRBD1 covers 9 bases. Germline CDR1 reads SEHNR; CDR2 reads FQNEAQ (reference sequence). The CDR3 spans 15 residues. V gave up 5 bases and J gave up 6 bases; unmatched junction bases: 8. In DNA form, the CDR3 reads TGTGCCAGCAGCCTGACAGGGGGTGGCCCCAATGAGCAGTTCTTC. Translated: CASSLTGGGPNEQFF.

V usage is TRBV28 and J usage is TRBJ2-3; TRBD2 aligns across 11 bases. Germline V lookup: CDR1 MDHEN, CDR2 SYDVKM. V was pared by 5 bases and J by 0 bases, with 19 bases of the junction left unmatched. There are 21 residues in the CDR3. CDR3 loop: CASSTLVSGRAQASSTDTQYF. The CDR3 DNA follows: TGTGCCAGCAGTACGTTGGTTAGCGGGAGGGCCCAAGCTTCTAGCACAGATACGCAGTATTTT.

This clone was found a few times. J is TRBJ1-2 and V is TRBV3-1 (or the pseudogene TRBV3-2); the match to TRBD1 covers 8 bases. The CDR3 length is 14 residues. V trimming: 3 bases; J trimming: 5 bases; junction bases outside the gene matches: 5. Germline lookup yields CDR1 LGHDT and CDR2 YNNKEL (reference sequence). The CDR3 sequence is CASSQTGAGYGYTF. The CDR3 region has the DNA TGTGCCAGCAGCCAGACAGGGGCCGGATATGGCTACACCTTC.

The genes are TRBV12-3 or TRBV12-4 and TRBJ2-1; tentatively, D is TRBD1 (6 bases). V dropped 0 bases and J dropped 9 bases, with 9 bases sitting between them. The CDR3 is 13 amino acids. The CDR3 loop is CASSLAQDSEQFF. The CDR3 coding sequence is TGTGCCAGCAGTTTAGCGCAGGACAGTGAGCAGTTCTTC.

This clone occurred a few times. CDR3 in DNA: TGTGCCAGTAGACTTGGACAGAACCGAAACTATGGCTACACCTTC. It codes for CASRLGQNRNYGYTF. V usage is TRBV19 and J usage is TRBJ1-2, with a weak D call TRBD1 (6 bases). CDR3 length: 15 residues. The germline V gene encodes CDR1 LNHDA and CDR2 SQIVND (reference sequence). V shed 6 bases and J shed 2 bases, with 16 bases lying between them.

The CDR3 DNA sequence: TGTGCCAGCAGTTCGAGGGAGGGGCATGAGCAGTTCTTC. Encoded protein: CASSSREGHEQFF. The chain uses TRBV6-2 or TRBV6-3 and TRBJ2-1; TRBD2 agrees at 7 bases. Germline V gene sequence: CDR1 MNHEY, CDR2 SVGEGT. The trim removed 4 bases at V and 8 bases at J, leaving 5 bases unmatched. There are 13 residues in the CDR3.